The rows below give T cell receptor beta chains drawn from one sample of a study of technical replicates of blood from a few donors. Here immunoSEQ multiplex PCR was the method, and the copy in TCRdb shows in-frame clones only, minus some. The table includes tens of thousands of clones, roughly 96% detected once. The material sequenced was T cells isolated from PBMCs. These receptors all come from a human donor in good health. Both conserved end residues are part of each CDR3. The D gene is left open where the match is weak. Clone sizes are given selectively: once, few, many, or a class where the clone is expanded.

>TRBV6-4|TRBJ2-3|TRBD2|NA
TGTGCCAGCAGTGACTCACCGGGCGGGGGGGCCGCAGATACGCAGTATTTT
CASSDSPGGGAADTQYF
>TRBV30|TRBJ1-1|NA|NA
TGTGCCTGGAGGCAGGCAGGAACCTCTGAAGCTTTCTTT
CAWRQAGTSEAFF
>TRBV29-1|TRBJ2-1|NA|NA
TGCAGCGTTGAAGGGCGGGTTAATGAGCAGTTCTTC
CSVEGRVNEQFF
>TRBV23-1|TRBJ2-7|NA|NA
TGCGCCAGCAGCCAAAATAACCGGGACAAACATTACGAGCAGTACTTC
CASSQNNRDKHYEQYF
>TRBV2|TRBJ2-7|TRBD2|once
TGTGCTGATCTAGCGGGAGTACCCCCAACCTACGAGCAGTACTTC
CADLAGVPPTYEQYF
>TRBV6-5|TRBJ1-1|TRBD1|NA
TGTGCCAGCAGAAACGGACAGGGGGCATCTGAAGCTTTCTTT
CASRNGQGASEAFF
>TRBV19|TRBJ2-1|TRBD2|NA
TGTGCCAGTAGTATACTAGCGGGAGGGCACAATGAGCAGTTCTTC
CASSILAGGHNEQFF
>TRBV13|TRBJ2-3|TRBD1|NA
TGTGCCAGCAGCACCATGTACAGGGGAGCCACAGATACGCAGTATTTT
CASSTMYRGATDTQYF
>TRBV28|TRBJ1-5|TRBD1|NA
TGTGCCAGCAGTAAACTTGACAGGGGTAGCAATCAGCCCCAGCATTTT
CASSKLDRGSNQPQHF
>TRBV5-1|TRBJ2-7|TRBD1|once
TGCGCCAGCAGTTATGGACAGGGGGCCTTCTACGAGCAGTACTTC
CASSYGQGAFYEQYF
>TRBV20-1|TRBJ2-1|NA|NA
TGCAGTGCTTTTGGAGACAATGAGCAGTTCTTC
CSAFGDNEQFF
>TRBV18|TRBJ2-7|NA|NA
TGTGCCAGCTCACCCTCTACAGGCGACGAGCAGTACTTC
CASSPSTGDEQYF